These 32 T cell receptor beta chains were all obtained from the same sample, sequenced in a study of CD8+ T cells in alopecia areata. Extraction and reverse transcription of RNA yielded cDNA as the sequencing template. The data were produced by immunoSEQ multiplex PCR, yet TCRdb's version contains in-frame clones alone and is incomplete. The data contain some 20,000 clones, roughly two thirds of them seen just once; the ten biggest clones take up roughly 4.3%. About five patients' CD4+ populations were sorted into CD25+CD127- cells. The sample comprised CD4+ Tregs sorted from blood. Receptor source: a human donor with alopecia areata.

This clone was picked up a small number of times. The V gene is TRBV29-1, the J gene TRBJ2-3; a weak D match, TRBD1 (6 bases). CDR1 is SQVTM and CDR2 is ANQGSEA in the germline V gene. The V gene lost 7 bases and the J gene lost 1 base, with 9 bases spanning the gap. The CDR3 length is 12 residues. The CDR3 DNA sequence: TGCAGCGGGACAGACGGCACAGATACGCAGTATTTT. Translated: CSGTDGTDTQYF.

In DNA, the CDR3 is TGTGCAAGTCGCTCGCTGGGACAGACCCATCAGCCCCAGCATTTT. The encoded protein is CASRSLGQTHQPQHF. The chain is built from TRBV12-2 and TRBJ1-5; the table's D call, TRBD1, was not checked against the DNA. TRBV12-2 is tagged as a pseudogene. CDR3 length: 15 residues.

The chain has TRBV27 and TRBJ2-1; tentative D call: TRBD1 (8 bases). This CDR3 comprises 14 residues. The germline V gene encodes CDR1 MNHEY and CDR2 SMNVEV (reference sequence). V lost 5 bases and J 8 bases, leaving 16 bases between the germline ends. As DNA, the CDR3 is TGTGCCAGCAGTCTACGGACAGGGAGGGATGAGCAGTTCTTC. It yields the protein CASSLRTGRDEQFF.

This clone appeared a few times. Here the CDR3 reads CSVDPSRQETQYF. The CDR3 DNA reads as TGCAGCGTTGATCCCAGCCGCCAAGAGACCCAGTACTTC. This rearrangement joins TRBV29-1 to TRBJ2-5, with D unresolved. CDR3 length equals 13 residues. Germline assignment: CDR1 SQVTM and CDR2 ANQGSEA. Trimming removed 3 bases at V and 1 base at J, with 9 bases between.

The rearrangement joins TRBV13 to TRBJ1-3; 8 nucleotides agree with TRBD1. The CDR3 covers 17 residues. With V trimmed by 5 bases and J by 4 bases, 13 bases remained unmatched. CDR1 and CDR2 from the germline V gene are PRHDT and FYEKMQ (reference sequence). The CDR3 bases are TGTGCCAGCAGCGGAAACCCGGGACAGGTGTCAGGAAACACCATATATTTT. Residues: CASSGNPGQVSGNTIYF.

This chain uses TRBV5-1 with TRBJ1-1; no clear D. The CDR3 runs 14 residues. The germline V gene encodes CDR1 SGHRS and CDR2 YFSETQ. The V and J ends lost 1 base and 0 bases respectively, with 7 bases between them. CDR3 bases: TGCGCCAGCAGCTTGATCGGCGTGAACACTGAAGCTTTCTTT. It specifies CASSLIGVNTEAFF.

As to this clone: The same CDR3 also results from other DNA sequences found in this sample. J is TRBJ2-5 and V is TRBV5-1; D remains ambiguous. The CDR3 is 16 amino acids. The V end lost 2 bases, the J end lost 5 bases, and 19 bases lay between the germline ends. Germline lookup yields CDR1 SGHRS and CDR2 YFSETQ. The CDR3 DNA follows: TGCGCCAGCAGCTTAGGACCGGTCCCTCGATGGGAGACCCAGTACTTC. It codes for CASSLGPVPRWETQYF.

The rearrangement joins TRBV29-1 to TRBJ2-5, with no clear D. CDR3 length: 15 residues. Germline-derived CDR1 and CDR2 are SQVTM and ANQGSEA. Deletions cut 7 bases from V and 3 bases from J, with 21 bases between. The CDR3 DNA reads as TGCAGCGCTCTTCCGGCCCACATGGCAAAAGAGACCCAGTACTTC. Protein sequence: CSALPAHMAKETQYF.

This clone came up once. The chain recombines TRBV18 with TRBJ2-5; 7 positions agree with TRBD2. With V trimmed by 5 bases and J by 1 base, 1 base remained unmatched. From germline, CDR1 is KGHSH and CDR2 LQKENI. The CDR3 runs 13 residues. The CDR3 is CASSSSGQETQYF. The CDR3 bases are TGTGCCAGCTCATCTAGCGGCCAAGAGACCCAGTACTTC.

The gene calls are TRBV7-2 and TRBJ2-7; tentatively, D is TRBD1 (6 bases). This CDR3 has 16 amino acids. Trimming pared 1 base from V and 4 bases from J, leaving 17 bases between. Germline V gives CDR1 SGHTA, CDR2 FQGNSA. The CDR3 DNA follows: TGTGCCAGCAGCTTAGTAGGAGGACAGCAAAGTTACGAGCAGTACTTC. It yields the protein CASSLVGGQQSYEQYF.

V and J are TRBV11-2 and TRBJ2-3, with D possibly TRBD2 on 5 matching bases. CDR3 length equals 14 residues. V dropped 2 bases and J dropped 4 bases, with 10 bases sitting between them. Germline V gives CDR1 SGHAT, CDR2 FQNNGV. This chain's CDR3 is CASSLNSGSDTQYF. The CDR3 nucleotides are TGTGCCAGCAGCTTAAATTCGGGGTCAGATACGCAGTATTTT.

By share, this clone ranks as medium-sized. For the CDR3, the DNA is TGTGCCATCGCGGGACAGGGGGTTGAGACCCAGTACTTC. Translation: CAIAGQGVETQYF. J is TRBJ2-5 and V is TRBV10-3; the match to TRBD1 covers 11 bases. CDR3 length: 13 amino acids. Trimming took 8 bases from V and 5 from J; bases not matched to a gene: 4. Germline lookup yields CDR1 ENHRY and CDR2 SYGVKD.

V and J are TRBV28 and TRBJ2-3; D is ambiguous. V was trimmed by 4 bases and J by 2 bases, leaving 10 bases between them. Germline lookup yields CDR1 MDHEN and CDR2 SYDVKM. The CDR3 is 14 residues long. CDR3: CASSSSFFTDTQYF. The CDR3 DNA sequence: TGTGCCAGCAGTTCCTCCTTTTTCACAGATACGCAGTATTTT. Variable domain in full (rest from reference TRBV28 and TRBJ2-3): DVKVTQSSRYLVKRTGEKVFLECVQDMDHENMFWYRQDPGLGLRLIYFSYDVKMKEKGDIPEGYSVSREKKERFSLILESASTNQTSMYLCASSSSFFTDTQYFGPGTRLTVL.

The rearrangement uses TRBV25-1 and TRBJ2-5; 7 bases align to TRBD2. This CDR3 spans 13 amino acids. The germline V gene encodes CDR1 MGHDK and CDR2 SYGVNS. Trimming at V came to 7 bases and at J to 3 bases, leaving 5 bases not matched to a gene. The CDR3 loop reads CASTMGGKETQYF. The CDR3 coding sequence is TGTGCCAGCACGATGGGGGGGAAAGAGACCCAGTACTTC.

The gene calls are TRBV7-8 and TRBJ2-7, with 7 bases fitting TRBD1. The V and J ends lost 6 bases and 4 bases, in that order; junction bases with no gene match: 15. CDR1 and CDR2 (germline): SGHVS, FQNEAQ. The CDR3 is 16 residues long. The CDR3 here is CASSRTSSGGQYEQYF. The DNA of the CDR3 is TGTGCCAGCAGTAGAACATCTTCAGGGGGACAATACGAGCAGTACTTC.

The J gene is TRBJ2-1, the V gene TRBV21-1; the D call of TRBD2 is as the table states it, not checked on the DNA. TRBV21-1 is listed as a pseudogene. The CDR3 consists of 17 residues. CDR3 bases: TGTGCCAGCAGCTCACGAAAGCCGGGACTACCCCCAGCTGAGCAGTTCTTC. It translates to CASSSRKPGLPPAEQFF.

CDR3 amino acids: CAWRRSGGFNEKLFF. The CDR3 nucleotides read TGTGCCTGGAGGCGGTCGGGGGGATTTAATGAAAAACTGTTTTTT. The V gene is TRBV30, the J gene TRBJ1-4, with D maybe TRBD1 (5 bases). CDR1 and CDR2 (germline): GTSNPN, SVGIG (reference sequence). The CDR3 length is 15 residues. V lost 3 bases and J 4 bases, leaving 15 bases between the germline ends.

This chain connects TRBV10-3 to TRBJ2-5, with D maybe TRBD2 (5 bases). Germline V gives CDR1 ENHRY, CDR2 SYGVKD. This CDR3 is 13 amino acids long. Trimming removed 0 bases from V and 5 bases from J, with 7 bases in between. The CDR3 region is CAISESKRETQYF. The CDR3 region has the DNA TGTGCCATCAGTGAGTCCAAGCGGGAGACCCAGTACTTC.

The V call is TRBV7-9, the J call TRBJ2-6; D could derive from TRBD1 or TRBD2 (5 bases each). CDR1 SEHNR and CDR2 FQNEAQ come from the germline V gene (reference sequence). The CDR3 totals 18 residues. The V gene lost 6 bases and the J gene lost 0 bases, with 18 bases spanning the gap. The CDR3 region has the DNA TGTGCCAGCAGTCTCAATCGCTGGGGGTCCTCTGGGGCCAACGTCCTGACTTTC. Residues: CASSLNRWGSSGANVLTF.

This clone was observed a handful of times. The chain uses TRBV28 and TRBJ2-1; 12 bases align to TRBD1. The CDR3 spans 16 residues. Germline values: CDR1 MDHEN, CDR2 SYDVKM. After removal of 1 base from V and 7 bases from J, the junction contained 5 bases not matched to a gene. In DNA form, the CDR3 reads TGTGCCAGCAGTTTATCTGGGACAGGGGGCGTGAATGAGCAGTTCTTC. This encodes CASSLSGTGGVNEQFF.

The table lists this clone with a count of one. The junction shows a germline mismatch at one end, possibly a read error. The V and J genes are TRBV2 and TRBJ1-3; TRBD1 matches at 7 bases. Germline values: CDR1 SNHLY, CDR2 FYNNEI. The length of the CDR3 is 15 residues. The chain's CDR3 is CASSGTGFSENTIYF. CDR3 DNA: TGTGCCAGCAGTGGGACAGGTTTTTCTGAAAACACCATATATTTT.

This clone was seen more than once but under ten times. The V call is TRBV7-9, the J call TRBJ2-3, with D perhaps matching TRBD1 or TRBD2 (5 bases each). The germline gives CDR1 SEHNR, CDR2 FQNEAQ (reference sequence). Deletions cut 5 bases from V and 4 bases from J, with 22 bases between. The CDR3 has 17 amino acids. The CDR3 here is CASSPGSRVLVADTQYF. The CDR3 DNA sequence: TGTGCCAGCAGCCCAGGGAGCCGGGTCCTGGTCGCAGATACGCAGTATTTT.

The chain has TRBV11-2 and TRBJ2-3; D is perhaps TRBD1 or TRBD2 (5 bases each). V lost 5 bases and J 3 bases, leaving 18 bases between the germline ends. The CDR3 spans 16 residues. Per germline, CDR1 SGHAT and CDR2 FQNNGV. Here the CDR3 DNA reads TGTGCCAGCAGCAAAACTAATTCCGGGGCGACAGATACGCAGTATTTT. It yields the protein CASSKTNSGATDTQYF. Full variable domain (missing parts from reference TRBV11-2 and TRBJ2-3): EAGVAQSPRYKIIEKRQSVAFWCNPISGHATLYWYQQILGQGPKLLIQFQNNGVVDDSQLPKDRFSAERLKGVDSTLKIQPAKLEDSAVYLCASSKTNSGATDTQYFGPGTRLTVL.

A few counts support this clone. The chain links TRBV7-2 to TRBJ2-2; 15 bases map to TRBD2. This CDR3 contains 17 residues. Germline CDR1 is SGHTA and CDR2 is FQGNSA. With 5 bases clipped from V and 4 bases from J, the junction kept 5 bases outside the gene matches. Here the CDR3 DNA reads TGTGCCAGCAGCGCTCCGGGACTAGCGGGAGGCACCGGGGAGCTGTTTTTT. Its protein product is CASSAPGLAGGTGELFF.

This rearrangement joins TRBV28 to TRBJ2-1, with D possibly being TRBD1 (5 bases). Trimming pared 6 bases from V and 1 base from J, leaving 7 bases between. Germline-derived CDR1 and CDR2 are MDHEN and SYDVKM. The CDR3 is 13 amino acids. In DNA form, the CDR3 reads TGTGCCAGCAGGAAGGGGTCCTACAATGAGCAGTTCTTC. Translating gives CASRKGSYNEQFF.

The chain joins TRBV5-1 to TRBJ1-2; TRBD1 matches 7 bases. The CDR3 has 14 residues. Germline CDR1 and CDR2: SGHRS and YFSETQ. V gave up 1 base and J gave up 8 bases; unmatched junction bases: 8. As DNA, the CDR3 is TGCGCCAGCAGCTTGCTGGGGGACAGCGGCGGCTACACCTTC. This sequence encodes CASSLLGDSGGYTF. Full variable domain (rest looked up from reference TRBV5-1 and TRBJ1-2): KAGVTQTPRYLIKTRGQQVTLSCSPISGHRSVSWYQQTPGQGLQFLFEYFSETQRNKGNFPGRFSGRQFSNSRSEMNVSTLELGDSALYLCASSLLGDSGGYTFGSGTRLTVV.

This chain links TRBV7-8 with TRBJ2-5; 7 positions agree with TRBD2. CDR3 size: 19 residues. V lost 2 bases, J lost 5 bases, and 20 bases stayed unmatched. CDR1 SGHVS and CDR2 FQNEAQ come from the germline V gene. CDR3 DNA sequence: TGTGCCAGCAGCTTAACAGGCTGGGGGAGCGGGAAGGTCTTGGAGACCCAGTACTTC. It is translated as CASSLTGWGSGKVLETQYF.

This clone was observed a few times. The chain's CDR3 is CASSLETGVAGANVLTF. The CDR3 nucleotides are TGCGCCAGCAGCTTGGAGACAGGGGTAGCTGGGGCCAACGTCCTGACTTTC. The rearrangement links TRBV5-1 to TRBJ2-6; 8 nucleotides line up with TRBD1. V shed 0 bases, J shed 2 bases, and the junction held 4 bases outside the gene matches. Germline V gene lookup returns CDR1 SGHRS and CDR2 YFSETQ. There are 17 residues in the CDR3.

The chain recombines TRBV29-1 with TRBJ2-3; 9 nucleotides agree with TRBD1. From germline, CDR1 is SQVTM and CDR2 ANQGSEA. Trimming took 5 bases from V and 1 from J; bases not matched to a gene: 1. The CDR3 is 13 amino acids. CDR3 sequence: CSVRQGGTDTQYF. DNA of the CDR3: TGCAGCGTTCGACAGGGGGGCACAGATACGCAGTATTTT.

There are a few counts of this clone. The chain joins TRBV5-1 to TRBJ1-2; D unresolved. Looked up from germline, CDR1 is SGHRS and CDR2 is YFSETQ. The CDR3 is made up of 12 amino acids. Trimming shortened V by 4 bases and J by 4 bases, and 8 bases separated the two germline ends. The CDR3 loop reads CASSPDIYGYTF. The CDR3 bases are TGCGCCAGCAGCCCCGATATCTATGGCTACACCTTC.

This rearrangement joins TRBV28 to TRBJ1-2; D not certain. CDR3 length: 13 residues. CDR1 is MDHEN, CDR2 SYDVKM, per germline. The V end was cut by 10 bases, the J end by 3 bases, with 15 bases between. CDR3 in amino acids: CATRSAYYYGYTF. CDR3 DNA: TGTGCCACCCGGAGCGCGTATTACTATGGCTACACCTTC.

The genes are TRBV5-1 and TRBJ2-1; D call uncertain. The CDR3 runs 15 residues. Germline-derived CDR1 and CDR2 are SGHRS and YFSETQ. V was cut by 0 bases and J by 1 base, with 8 bases left in between. The CDR3 DNA is TGCGCCAGCAGCTTGGGGACGGCTTCCTACAATGAGCAGTTCTTC. It encodes CASSLGTASYNEQFF. Using reference TRBV5-1 and TRBJ2-1 for the parts outside the CDR3, the full variable domain is KAGVTQTPRYLIKTRGQQVTLSCSPISGHRSVSWYQQTPGQGLQFLFEYFSETQRNKGNFPGRFSGRQFSNSRSEMNVSTLELGDSALYLCASSLGTASYNEQFFGPGTRLTVL.